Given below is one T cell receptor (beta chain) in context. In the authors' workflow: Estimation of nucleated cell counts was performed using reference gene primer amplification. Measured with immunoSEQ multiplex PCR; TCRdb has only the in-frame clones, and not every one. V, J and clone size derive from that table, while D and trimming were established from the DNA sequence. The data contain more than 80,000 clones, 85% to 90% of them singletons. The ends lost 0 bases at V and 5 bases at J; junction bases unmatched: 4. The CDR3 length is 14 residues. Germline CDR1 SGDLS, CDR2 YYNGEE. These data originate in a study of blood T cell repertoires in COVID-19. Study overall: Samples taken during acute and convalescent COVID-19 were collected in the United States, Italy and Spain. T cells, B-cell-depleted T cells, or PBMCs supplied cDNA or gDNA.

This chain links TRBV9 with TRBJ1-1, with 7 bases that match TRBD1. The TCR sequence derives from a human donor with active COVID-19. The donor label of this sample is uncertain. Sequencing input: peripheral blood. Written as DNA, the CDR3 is TGTGCCAGCAGCGTAGCTATGGACAGGACTGAAGCTTTCTTT. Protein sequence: CASSVAMDRTEAFF.